This T cell receptor beta chain comes out of a study of T cell repertoires in cytomegalovirus infection. The CDR3 has 13 amino acids. Deletions cut 5 bases from V and 4 bases from J, with 10 bases between. Germline V gives CDR1 SGHTA, CDR2 FQGNSA. From the reads, TCRdb called clonotypes with MiXCR, one entry per CDR3 protein. The sample shows 100,000 to 150,000 distinct CDR3 sequences, more than 30% of them seen only once. In the case of this clonotype: Its specificity is not known.

The V gene is TRBV7-2, the J gene TRBJ2-3, with D unresolved. This specimen was CD8+ T cells from cultured PBMCs, taken from culture after CMV antigen stimulation. The receptor comes from a human donor in good health (CMV status not recorded). Some clones in this sample may be carry-over from other donors' samples. CDR3 in DNA: TGTGCCAGCAGCATATGGCAAGCAGATACGCAGTATTTT. Amino acid sequence: CASSIWQADTQYF.